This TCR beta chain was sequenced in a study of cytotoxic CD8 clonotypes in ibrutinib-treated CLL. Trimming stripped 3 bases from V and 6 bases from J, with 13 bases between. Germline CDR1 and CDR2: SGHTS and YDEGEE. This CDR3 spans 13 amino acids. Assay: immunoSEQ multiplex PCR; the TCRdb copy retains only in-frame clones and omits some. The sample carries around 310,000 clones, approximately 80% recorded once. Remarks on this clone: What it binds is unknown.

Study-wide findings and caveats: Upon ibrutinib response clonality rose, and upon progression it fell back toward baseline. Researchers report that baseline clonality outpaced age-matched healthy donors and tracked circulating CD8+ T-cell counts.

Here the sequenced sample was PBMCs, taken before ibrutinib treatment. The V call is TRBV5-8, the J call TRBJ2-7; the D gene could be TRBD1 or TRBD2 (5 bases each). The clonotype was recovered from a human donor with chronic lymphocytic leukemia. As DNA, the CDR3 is TGTGCCAGCAGCTGGGACCGACGTTCCGAGCAGTACTTC. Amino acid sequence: CASSWDRRSEQYF.